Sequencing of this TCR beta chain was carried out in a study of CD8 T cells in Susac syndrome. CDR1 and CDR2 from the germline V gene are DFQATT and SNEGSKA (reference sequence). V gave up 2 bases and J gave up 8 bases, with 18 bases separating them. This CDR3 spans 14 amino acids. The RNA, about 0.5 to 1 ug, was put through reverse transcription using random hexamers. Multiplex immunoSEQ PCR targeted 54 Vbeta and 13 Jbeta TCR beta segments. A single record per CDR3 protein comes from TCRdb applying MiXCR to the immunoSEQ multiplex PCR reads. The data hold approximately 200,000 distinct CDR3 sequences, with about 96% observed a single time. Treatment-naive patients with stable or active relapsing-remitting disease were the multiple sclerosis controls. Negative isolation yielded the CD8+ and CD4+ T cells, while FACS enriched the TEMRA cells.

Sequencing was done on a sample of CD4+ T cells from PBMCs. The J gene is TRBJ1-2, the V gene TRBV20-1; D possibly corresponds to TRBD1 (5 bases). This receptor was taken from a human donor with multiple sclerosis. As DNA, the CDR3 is TGCAGTGCTAGATCCATGGGGGGGTCGGGAGGCTACACCTTC. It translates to CSARSMGGSGGYTF.